A selection of T cell receptor beta chains follows, all from one sample in a study of T cells of healthy individuals. One entry per CDR3 protein, called by TCRdb with MiXCR from the 5' RACE reads. Of around 100,000 distinct CDR3 sequences listed, roughly a sixth are singletons. All receptors come from a human donor in good health. The CDR3 runs from the conserved cysteine through the conserved F or W. Clone size is not always given. Where it is, it says once, few, many or a class for expanded clones.

abundance: few
v_gene: TRBV7-9
j_gene: TRBJ1-5
CDR3aa: CASSYQSNQPQHF

abundance: few
v_gene: TRBV6-5
j_gene: TRBJ2-1
CDR3aa: CASSRAYNEQFF

abundance: -
v_gene: TRBV6-2/TRBV6-3
j_gene: TRBJ2-7
CDR3aa: CASSSGESYEQYF

abundance: many
v_gene: TRBV6-5
j_gene: TRBJ2-2
CDR3aa: CASSYSGRNTGELFF

abundance: -
v_gene: TRBV29-1
j_gene: TRBJ2-1
CDR3aa: CSVSGTGGTNEQFF

abundance: -
v_gene: TRBV11-2
j_gene: TRBJ2-3
CDR3aa: CASSLTSIGEDTQYF

abundance: few
v_gene: TRBV3-1
j_gene: TRBJ2-3
CDR3aa: CASSRGALSTDTQYF

abundance: -
v_gene: TRBV18
j_gene: TRBJ1-1
CDR3aa: CASSDRENTEAFF

abundance: -
v_gene: TRBV7-3
j_gene: TRBJ2-3
CDR3aa: CASSLIGGTDTQYF

abundance: few
v_gene: TRBV5-1
j_gene: TRBJ2-7
CDR3aa: CASSLASSGPDEQYF

abundance: few
v_gene: TRBV12-3/TRBV12-4
j_gene: TRBJ1-1
CDR3aa: CASRESGTANTEAFF

abundance: many
v_gene: TRBV2
j_gene: TRBJ2-3
CDR3aa: CASSRDRGTDTQYF

abundance: -
v_gene: TRBV10-3
j_gene: TRBJ1-2
CDR3aa: CAISETQRTGNYGYTF

abundance: many
v_gene: TRBV6-1
j_gene: TRBJ2-1
CDR3aa: CASSLRRDRGWEQFF

abundance: many
v_gene: TRBV7-2
j_gene: TRBJ2-7
CDR3aa: CASSLTAYEQYF

abundance: many
v_gene: TRBV4-1
j_gene: TRBJ2-7
CDR3aa: CASSQAGSIYEQYF

abundance: few
v_gene: TRBV2
j_gene: TRBJ1-5
CDR3aa: CASSANRGRIGQPQHF

abundance: few
v_gene: TRBV2
j_gene: TRBJ2-3
CDR3aa: CASTPAGGKSKLTDTQYF

abundance: many
v_gene: TRBV29-1
j_gene: TRBJ2-1
CDR3aa: CSVEGLAGGNRRNEQFF

abundance: few
v_gene: TRBV7-9
j_gene: TRBJ2-2
CDR3aa: CASSLAPGRRELFF

abundance: -
v_gene: TRBV11-3
j_gene: TRBJ2-2
CDR3aa: CASSALADTGELFF

abundance: many
v_gene: TRBV20-1
j_gene: TRBJ2-3
CDR3aa: CSASPGVDTQYF

abundance: -
v_gene: TRBV7-9
j_gene: TRBJ1-2
CDR3aa: CASDQSGSGYGYTF

abundance: few
v_gene: TRBV2
j_gene: TRBJ1-5
CDR3aa: CASTTESNQPQHF

abundance: many
v_gene: TRBV28
j_gene: TRBJ2-1
CDR3aa: CASSSPLAGEMNEQFF

abundance: few
v_gene: TRBV6-5
j_gene: TRBJ2-2
CDR3aa: CASSSAGANTGELFF

abundance: few
v_gene: TRBV28
j_gene: TRBJ1-6
CDR3aa: CASLSRGPSNSPLHF

abundance: many
v_gene: TRBV7-9
j_gene: TRBJ1-1
CDR3aa: CASSLPYGAFF

abundance: once
v_gene: TRBV12-3/TRBV12-4
j_gene: TRBJ1-1
CDR3aa: CASSLDQFTEAFF

abundance: few
v_gene: TRBV27
j_gene: TRBJ2-1
CDR3aa: CASGTQGSLQFF

abundance: few
v_gene: TRBV2
j_gene: TRBJ1-5
CDR3aa: CASSVSPSFTQPQHF

abundance: few
v_gene: TRBV7-9
j_gene: TRBJ2-5
CDR3aa: CASSLTGEETQYF

abundance: -
v_gene: TRBV29-1
j_gene: TRBJ1-3
CDR3aa: CSVEGEAILGSGNTIYF

abundance: -
v_gene: TRBV20-1
j_gene: TRBJ2-1
CDR3aa: CSADAGLAGRNEQFF

abundance: few
v_gene: TRBV10-3
j_gene: TRBJ2-7
CDR3aa: CAISKTSYEQYF

abundance: many
v_gene: TRBV29-1
j_gene: TRBJ2-2
CDR3aa: CSVESPGELFF

abundance: few
v_gene: TRBV29-1
j_gene: TRBJ2-5
CDR3aa: CSVLLDSQETQYF

abundance: many
v_gene: TRBV7-2
j_gene: TRBJ2-1
CDR3aa: CASSLDPIYNEQFF

abundance: -
v_gene: TRBV28
j_gene: TRBJ2-1
CDR3aa: CASSPPREWYNEQFF

abundance: few
v_gene: TRBV4-3
j_gene: TRBJ1-5
CDR3aa: CASSQVWHGNQPQHF

abundance: -
v_gene: TRBV7-8
j_gene: TRBJ1-1
CDR3aa: CASSPGAGAFF

abundance: few
v_gene: TRBV4-1
j_gene: TRBJ2-3
CDR3aa: CASSRRPALEKSTDTQYF

abundance: -
v_gene: TRBV7-8
j_gene: TRBJ1-5
CDR3aa: CASSLKWFGNQPQHF

abundance: many
v_gene: TRBV20-1
j_gene: TRBJ2-5
CDR3aa: CSAPSGQEQETQYF

abundance: -
v_gene: TRBV12-3/TRBV12-4
j_gene: TRBJ1-6
CDR3aa: CAISFKDLGSPLHF

abundance: few
v_gene: TRBV4-3
j_gene: TRBJ2-1
CDR3aa: CASSQDDSRPRYNEQFF